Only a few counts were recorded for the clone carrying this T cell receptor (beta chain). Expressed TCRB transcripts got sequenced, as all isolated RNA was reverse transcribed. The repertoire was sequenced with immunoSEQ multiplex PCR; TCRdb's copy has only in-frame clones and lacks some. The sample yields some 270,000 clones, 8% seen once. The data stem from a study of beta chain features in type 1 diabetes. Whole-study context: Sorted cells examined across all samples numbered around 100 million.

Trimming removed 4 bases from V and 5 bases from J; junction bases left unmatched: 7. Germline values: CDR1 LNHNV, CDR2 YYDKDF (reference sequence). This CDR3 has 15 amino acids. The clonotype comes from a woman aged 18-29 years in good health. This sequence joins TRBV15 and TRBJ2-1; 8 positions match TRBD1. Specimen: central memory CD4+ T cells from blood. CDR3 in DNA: TGTGCCACCAGCAAGGAGGACAGGGTTCACAATGAGCAGTTCTTC. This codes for CATSKEDRVHNEQFF.